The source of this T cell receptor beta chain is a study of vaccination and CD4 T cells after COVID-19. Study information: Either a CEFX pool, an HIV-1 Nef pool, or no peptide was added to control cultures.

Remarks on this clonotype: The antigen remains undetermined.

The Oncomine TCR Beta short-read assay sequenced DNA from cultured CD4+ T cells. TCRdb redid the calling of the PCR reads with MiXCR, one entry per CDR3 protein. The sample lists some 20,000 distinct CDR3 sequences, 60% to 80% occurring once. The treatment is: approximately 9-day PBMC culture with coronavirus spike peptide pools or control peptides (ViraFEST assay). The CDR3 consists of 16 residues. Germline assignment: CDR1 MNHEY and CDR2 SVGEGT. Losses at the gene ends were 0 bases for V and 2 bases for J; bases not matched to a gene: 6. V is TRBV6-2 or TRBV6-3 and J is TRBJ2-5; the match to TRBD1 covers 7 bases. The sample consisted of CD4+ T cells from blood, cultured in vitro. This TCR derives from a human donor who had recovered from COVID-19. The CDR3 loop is CASSYSRDSLQETQYF. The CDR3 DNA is TGTGCCAGCAGTTACTCGAGGGACAGCTTACAAGAGACCCAGTACTTC.